This T cell receptor (beta chain) is drawn from a study of cytomegalovirus exposure and HLA in healthy donors. PCR primers comprised 60 Vbeta and 13 Jbeta primers. The assay was immunoSEQ multiplex PCR, and TCRdb's table has in-frame clones only and misses some. This table holds 100,000 to 150,000 clones, 80% found once. Germline trimming cut 5 bases from V and 5 bases from J; bases unmatched to any gene: 6. The CDR3 length is 14 residues. The germline gives CDR1 LNHNV, CDR2 YYDKDF (reference sequence). The chain uses TRBV15 and TRBJ1-1, with 9 bases aligning to TRBD1. The source is a woman between 35 and 50 years old in good health and CMV-seronegative. Sequencing was performed on PBMCs. The CDR3 DNA sequence: TGTGCCACCAGCGCTCGGGACAGGGAAACTGAAGCTTTCTTT. This encodes CATSARDRETEAFF. Variable domain in full (rest from reference TRBV15 and TRBJ1-1): DAMVIQNPRYQVTQFGKPVTLSCSQTLNHNVMYWYQQKSSQAPKLLFHYYDKDFNNEADTPDNFQSRRPNTSFCFLDIRSPGLGDTAMYLCATSARDRETEAFFGQGTRLTVV.